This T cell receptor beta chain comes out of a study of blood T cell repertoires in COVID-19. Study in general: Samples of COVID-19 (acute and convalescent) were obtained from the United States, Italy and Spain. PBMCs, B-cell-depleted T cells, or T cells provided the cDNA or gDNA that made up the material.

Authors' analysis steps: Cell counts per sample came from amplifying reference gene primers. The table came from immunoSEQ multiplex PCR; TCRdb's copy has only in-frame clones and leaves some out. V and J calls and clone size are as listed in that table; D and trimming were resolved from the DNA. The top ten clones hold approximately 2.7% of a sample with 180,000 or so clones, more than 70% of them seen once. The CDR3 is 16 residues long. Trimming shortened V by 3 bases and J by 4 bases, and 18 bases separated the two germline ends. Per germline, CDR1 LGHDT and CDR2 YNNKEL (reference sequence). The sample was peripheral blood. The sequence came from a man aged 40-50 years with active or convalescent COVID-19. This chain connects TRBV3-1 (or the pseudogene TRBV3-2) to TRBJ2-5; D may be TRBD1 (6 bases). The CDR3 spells CASSHAPKPRGETQYF. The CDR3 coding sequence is TGTGCCAGCAGCCATGCCCCCAAGCCCAGGGGAGAGACCCAGTACTTC.